Following are 22 T cell receptor beta chains from one sample sequenced in a study of blood T cell repertoires in COVID-19. Clones were sequenced by immunoSEQ multiplex PCR, and TCRdb holds only the in-frame ones, with some missing. The table records some 270,000 clones, 90% of them present only once. Sequencing input: peripheral blood. These receptors originate from a woman in her sixties or seventies with COVID-19, enrolled during active disease.

The gene calls are TRBV19 and TRBJ1-2; D remains ambiguous. Trimming left V 0 bases short and J 10 bases short, with 15 bases between. Germline V lookup: CDR1 LNHDA, CDR2 SQIVND (reference sequence). This CDR3 contains 14 residues. CDR3 sequence reads: CASSIETTARFYTF. For the CDR3, the DNA is TGTGCCAGTAGTATAGAGACAACAGCCCGCTTCTACACCTTC.

This clone occurred a few times. The chain couples TRBV5-1 to TRBJ1-3, with 7 bases matching TRBD1. Per germline, CDR1 SGHRS and CDR2 YFSETQ. V shed 4 bases, J shed 1 base, and the junction held 2 bases outside the gene matches. CDR3 length: 14 residues. The CDR3 DNA follows: TGCGCCAGCAGCGTGACAGGGTCTGGAAACACCATATATTTT. It specifies CASSVTGSGNTIYF.

The chain carries TRBV6-5 and TRBJ1-2, with D perhaps matching TRBD1 (5 bases). Trimming shortened V by 5 bases and J by 8 bases, and 18 bases separated the two germline ends. The CDR3 loop spans 14 amino acids. Germline V gene data show CDR1 as MNHEY and CDR2 as SVGAGI. CDR3: CASSPYRGAQGYTF. The CDR3 DNA follows: TGTGCCAGCAGTCCTTACCGCGGGGCGCAGGGCTACACCTTC.

The chain recombines TRBV4-1 with TRBJ1-1, with 7 bases that match TRBD1. Germline V gene sequence: CDR1 MGHRA, CDR2 YSYEKL. The CDR3 is 13 residues long. With 0 bases clipped from V and 6 bases from J, the junction kept 1 base outside the gene matches. The DNA for the CDR3 is TGCGCCAGCAGCCAAGACGGACAGGCTGAAGCTTTCTTT. Protein sequence: CASSQDGQAEAFF.

The rearrangement joins TRBV2 to TRBJ2-1; 7 bases are a match to TRBD1. Germline values: CDR1 SNHLY, CDR2 FYNNEI. This CDR3 contains 14 residues. V trimming: 6 bases; J trimming: 6 bases; junction bases outside the gene matches: 8. The chain's CDR3 is CASRRDSLGNEQFF. The DNA of the CDR3 is TGTGCCAGCAGGAGGGACAGCCTCGGCAATGAGCAGTTCTTC.

Regarding this clone: Distinct nucleotide sequences in the sample also encode this CDR3. The V call is TRBV11-2, the J call TRBJ2-7; perhaps TRBD2 as D (6 bases). Per the germline V gene, CDR1 is SGHAT and CDR2 is FQNNGV. This CDR3 is 14 amino acids long. Trimming shortened V by 1 base and J by 0 bases, and 7 bases separated the two germline ends. CDR3 bases: TGTGCCAGCAGCTTAGTGCGGGGCTCCTACGAGCAGTACTTC. As protein: CASSLVRGSYEQYF.

The sample holds a few counts of this clone. This sequence joins TRBV7-9 and TRBJ2-7; maybe TRBD1 (6 bases). CDR3 size: 15 residues. V lost 5 bases to trimming and J lost 0 bases, with 14 bases between them. Germline V gene data show CDR1 as SEHNR and CDR2 as FQNEAQ (reference sequence). CDR3 nucleotide sequence: TGTGCCAGCAGCCCAGGACAGCCTACCTCCTACGAGCAGTACTTC. Residues: CASSPGQPTSYEQYF.

This chain connects TRBV12-3 or TRBV12-4 to TRBJ1-4; 8 bases fit TRBD1. V gave up 6 bases and J gave up 8 bases; unmatched junction bases: 5. This CDR3 region has 13 residues. In DNA, the CDR3 is TGTGCCAGCAGCTCGCAGGGGGCCGAAAAACTGTTTTTT. It specifies CASSSQGAEKLFF.

V and J are TRBV7-2 and TRBJ1-1, with D hard to call. Trimming took off 0 bases at V and 11 bases at J, with 13 bases between the two ends. CDR1 SGHTA and CDR2 FQGNSA come from the germline V gene. This CDR3 has 13 amino acids. The CDR3 DNA sequence: TGTGCCAGCAGCTTAGCGCCCGGGGATCCGGCTTTCTTT. Its protein is CASSLAPGDPAFF.

This clone was counted a single time. The chain recombines TRBV12-3 or TRBV12-4 with TRBJ1-4; D is unclear. The V end lost 5 bases, the J end lost 4 bases, and 8 bases lay between the germline ends. The length of the CDR3 is 13 residues. CDR3 amino acids: CASSRWLNEKLFF. CDR3 nucleotide sequence: TGTGCCAGCAGTAGATGGCTTAATGAAAAACTGTTTTTT.

This chain connects TRBV5-4 to TRBJ2-1, with 9 bases lining up with TRBD1. The CDR3 is 15 amino acids. Germline V CDR1 and CDR2: SGHNT, YYREEE (reference sequence). V shed 5 bases and J 2 bases; nucleotides not matched to a gene: 5. The DNA of the CDR3 is TGTGCCAGCAGTTCGGACAGGGGACCCTACAATGAGCAGTTCTTC. Its translation: CASSSDRGPYNEQFF.

The rearrangement links TRBV6-5 to TRBJ1-4; D unclear. Germline CDR1 reads MNHEY; CDR2 reads SVGAGI. Trimming shortened V by 4 bases and J by 8 bases, and 8 bases separated the two germline ends. This CDR3 is built from 12 residues. The DNA for the CDR3 is TGTGCCAGCAGTTCAAGAGGGGAAAAACTGTTTTTT. It yields the protein CASSSRGEKLFF.

The chain carries TRBV15 and TRBJ2-1; 7 bases are a match to TRBD1. The germline V gene encodes CDR1 LNHNV and CDR2 YYDKDF (reference sequence). The CDR3 loop spans 15 amino acids. With V trimmed by 0 bases and J by 9 bases, 8 bases remained unmatched. The CDR3 sequence is CATSRERDRVREQFF. Here the CDR3 DNA reads TGTGCCACCAGCAGAGAACGAGACAGGGTTCGTGAGCAGTTCTTC.

The rearrangement links TRBV30 to TRBJ1-2; D perhaps matches TRBD1 (5 bases). Looked up from germline, CDR1 is GTSNPN and CDR2 is SVGIG (reference sequence). This CDR3 region has 17 residues. V shed 1 base and J shed 3 bases, with 21 bases lying between them. CDR3 residues: CAWSAGGGVGRDYGYTF. The CDR3 region has the DNA TGTGCCTGGAGTGCTGGCGGGGGGGTAGGCCGTGACTATGGCTACACCTTC. Full variable domain (outside the CDR3, taken from reference TRBV30 and TRBJ1-2): SQTIHQWPATLVQPVGSPLSLECTVEGTSNPNLYWYRQAAGRGLQLLFYSVGIGQISSEVPQNLSASRPQDRQFILSSKKLLLSDSGFYLCAWSAGGGVGRDYGYTFGSGTRLTVV.

V and J are TRBV7-3 and TRBJ2-3; D is possibly TRBD2 (6 bases). The V gene lost 1 base and the J gene lost 6 bases, with 8 bases spanning the gap. Per germline, CDR1 SGHTA and CDR2 FQGTGA. The length of the CDR3 is 13 residues. The CDR3 reads CASSLSGADTQYF. The CDR3 nucleotides read TGTGCCAGCAGCTTAAGCGGGGCGGATACGCAGTATTTT.

In its sample, this clone was seen a few times. The chain couples TRBV27 to TRBJ1-1, with D uncertain. The germline gives CDR1 MNHEY, CDR2 SMNVEV (reference sequence). V was trimmed by 8 bases and J by 11 bases, leaving 36 bases between them. This CDR3 has 18 residues. In nucleotides, the CDR3 is TGTGCCAGCGAGGCAGAGGAGGAAACGGACGGGGATTCTTCGGATGCTTTCTTT. Translated, it gives CASEAEEETDGDSSDAFF.

The chain links TRBV10-3 to TRBJ1-2, with D unclear. The V and J ends lost 3 bases and 6 bases respectively, with 11 bases between them. The CDR3 is made up of 13 amino acids. CDR1 ENHRY and CDR2 SYGVKD come from the germline V gene. This chain's CDR3 is CAISETREDGYTF. The CDR3 nucleotides are TGTGCCATCAGTGAAACCCGGGAGGATGGCTACACCTTC.

The V gene is TRBV7-9, the J gene TRBJ1-2; 7 bases match TRBD1. Germline CDR1 and CDR2: SEHNR and FQNEAQ (reference sequence). CDR3 length: 13 residues. J gave up 6 bases and V 2 bases, and 3 bases lay outside the gene matches. This CDR3 reads CASSLTGDDGYTF. The CDR3 region has the DNA TGTGCCAGCAGCTTAACAGGGGATGATGGCTACACCTTC. Together with reference TRBV7-9 and TRBJ1-2, the CDR3 gives the full variable domain: DTGVSQNPRHKITKRGQNVTFRCDPISEHNRLYWYRQTLGQGPEFLTYFQNEAQLEKSRLLSDRFSAERPKGSFSTLEIQRTEQGDSAMYLCASSLTGDDGYTFGSGTRLTVV.

The CDR3 is CASSVLALSTGELFF. In nucleotides, the CDR3 is TGTGCCAGCAGTGTACTAGCGTTAAGCACCGGGGAGCTGTTTTTT. The chain combines TRBV6-2 or TRBV6-3 with TRBJ2-2; 7 bases match TRBD2. The CDR3 contains 15 residues. J was trimmed by 4 bases and V by 5 bases; bases with no gene match: 7. Germline CDR1 reads MNHEY; CDR2 reads SVGEGT.

This rearrangement joins TRBV7-9 to TRBJ1-2, with 7 bases matching TRBD1. The ends lost 5 bases at V and 8 bases at J; junction bases unmatched: 11. The CDR3 sequence is 14 residues long. Germline V gives CDR1 SEHNR, CDR2 FQNEAQ (reference sequence). The CDR3 spells CASSPRTGLYGYTF. The CDR3 DNA follows: TGTGCCAGCAGCCCGCGGACAGGACTGTACGGCTACACCTTC. Full variable domain (rest looked up from reference TRBV7-9 and TRBJ1-2): DTGVSQNPRHKITKRGQNVTFRCDPISEHNRLYWYRQTLGQGPEFLTYFQNEAQLEKSRLLSDRFSAERPKGSFSTLEIQRTEQGDSAMYLCASSPRTGLYGYTFGSGTRLTVV.

The chain carries TRBV7-2 and TRBJ1-6, with D unclear. The V gene's germline CDR1 is SGHTA and CDR2 FQGNSA. The CDR3 loop spans 17 amino acids. V gave up 2 bases and J gave up 7 bases, with 18 bases separating them. CDR3 DNA sequence: TGTGCCAGCAGCTTATCCAGAGGGCAGAACCTAAATTCACCCCTCCACTTT. Its translation is CASSLSRGQNLNSPLHF.

J is TRBJ1-5 and V is TRBV27, with D uncertain. With 1 base removed from V and 6 bases from J, the gap between germline ends came to 4 bases. CDR1 MNHEY and CDR2 SMNVEV come from the germline V gene (reference sequence). The CDR3 length is 12 residues. As DNA, the CDR3 is TGTGCCAGCAGTTTATACGGTCAGCCCCAGCATTTT. Its translation is CASSLYGQPQHF.